These 19 T cell receptor beta chains were all obtained from the same sample, sequenced in a study of CD8 T cells in ankylosing spondylitis. MiXCR, applied by TCRdb to the 5' RACE reads, yields one record per CDR3 protein. The sample lists 380,000 or so distinct CDR3 sequences; 20% to 25% were seen once. Sequenced input: blood, either unsorted or a sorted T cell fraction (not recorded which). These receptors all come from a male donor with ankylosing spondylitis or in good health (not recorded which).

This clonotype was counted ten times or more. The rearrangement joins TRBV5-5 to TRBJ2-3, with D tentatively TRBD1 or TRBD2 (5 bases each). The CDR3 contains 15 residues. V lost 2 bases and J 1 base, leaving 11 bases between the germline ends. Germline CDR1 reads SGHKS; CDR2 reads YYEKEE (reference sequence). In DNA, the CDR3 is TGTGCCAGCAGCTTATGGGGGAGCGGCACAGATACGCAGTATTTT. Protein: CASSLWGSGTDTQYF.

This sequence joins TRBV5-7 and TRBJ2-3, with a possible D match to TRBD2 (6 bases). TRBV5-7 is reported as an ORF; its role is uncertain. The length of the CDR3 is 15 residues. V was pared by 5 bases and J by 0 bases, with 13 bases between. CDR3 sequence (DNA): TGTGCCAGCAGTGGCGGGGATCCTAGCACAGATACGCAGTATTTT. Encoded protein: CASSGGDPSTDTQYF.

Only a few counts were recorded for this clonotype. J is TRBJ2-5 and V is TRBV12-3 or TRBV12-4; 8 nucleotides match TRBD2. The junction had 10 bases not matched to a gene; V was cut back by 5 bases and J by 5 bases. The CDR3 runs to 15 residues. The CDR3, as DNA: TGTGCCAGCAGTCCTCTCGGGGGGGCGCTGGAGACCCAGTACTTC. This codes for CASSPLGGALETQYF.

The rearrangement joins TRBV12-3 or TRBV12-4 to TRBJ2-1; 8 nucleotides line up with TRBD2. J gave up 6 bases and V 6 bases, and 4 bases lay outside the gene matches. The CDR3 length is 13 residues. The CDR3 here is CASRRGGSNEQFF. The CDR3, as DNA: TGTGCCAGCAGACGGGGGGGCAGCAATGAGCAGTTCTTC.

CDR3 in amino acids: CASSYAGAFGNQPQHF. The CDR3 DNA reads TGTGCCAGCAGCTACGCGGGGGCTTTTGGCAATCAGCCCCAGCATTTT. The chain joins TRBV5-6 to TRBJ1-5; TRBD1 is a possible D gene (6 bases). CDR1 and CDR2 from the germline V gene are SGHDT and YYEEEE. This CDR3 contains 16 residues. Trimming took off 3 bases at V and 2 bases at J, with 15 bases between the two ends. Full variable domain (remainder filled in from reference TRBV5-6 and TRBJ1-5): DAGVTQSPTHLIKTRGQQVTLRCSPKSGHDTVSWYQQALGQGPQFIFQYYEEEERQRGNFPDRFSGHQFPNYSSELNVNALLLGDSALYLCASSYAGAFGNQPQHFGDGTRLSIL.

DNA for the CDR3: TGCAGTGCTAGAGATATTAAACCGGGACCCCGGGAAGGAGAGACCCAGTACTTC. This encodes CSARDIKPGPREGETQYF. V gene TRBV20-1 combines with J gene TRBJ2-5; D may correspond to TRBD1 or TRBD2 (5 bases each). There are 18 residues in the CDR3. Germline V gives CDR1 DFQATT, CDR2 SNEGSKA (reference sequence). Trimming took off 0 bases at V and 4 bases at J, with 24 bases between the two ends.

The rearrangement joins TRBV5-1 to TRBJ2-1, with D perhaps matching TRBD1 (6 bases). The germline CDR1 and CDR2 sequences are SGHRS and YFSETQ. Trimming removed 0 bases at V and 4 bases at J, with 11 bases between. This CDR3 spans 15 amino acids. CDR3 DNA: TGCGCCAGCAGCTTGGAACAGGGTCTTTACAATGAGCAGTTCTTC. It is translated as CASSLEQGLYNEQFF. The variable domain in full, with the rest retrieved from reference TRBV5-1 and TRBJ2-1, is KAGVTQTPRYLIKTRGQQVTLSCSPISGHRSVSWYQQTPGQGLQFLFEYFSETQRNKGNFPGRFSGRQFSNSRSEMNVSTLELGDSALYLCASSLEQGLYNEQFFGPGTRLTVL.

This clonotype occurred a few times. The gene calls are TRBV12-3 or TRBV12-4 and TRBJ2-3; unclear D gene. The CDR3 covers 14 residues. Trimming cost V 6 bases and J 2 bases, with 12 bases left between them. The CDR3 coding sequence is TGTGCCAGCAGCCCAAATGGCCCCACAGATACGCAGTATTTT. It codes for CASSPNGPTDTQYF.

This clonotype was recorded many times. CDR3 bases: TGTGCCAGCAGTTTGACAGTGAGTCCCCGGGTGGGCTACACCTTC. Its translation is CASSLTVSPRVGYTF. The chain has TRBV12-3 or TRBV12-4 and TRBJ1-2; tentatively, D is TRBD1 (5 bases). The CDR3 is 15 residues long. Trimming cost V 3 bases and J 8 bases, with 19 bases left between them.

CDR3: CASSIAETANTEAFF. The CDR3 coding sequence is TGTGCCAGTAGTATAGCGGAGACGGCGAACACTGAAGCTTTCTTT. V is TRBV19 and J is TRBJ1-1; D is unresolved. The V and J ends lost 1 base and 1 base respectively, with 10 bases between them. This CDR3 region has 15 residues. Germline V CDR1 and CDR2: LNHDA, SQIVND (reference sequence).

The rearrangement uses TRBV12-3 or TRBV12-4 and TRBJ2-3; 7 nucleotides align to TRBD1. V dropped 6 bases and J dropped 6; count of bases not matched to a gene: 15. CDR3 size: 16 residues. The CDR3 region is CASSSHQGDAVDTQYF. CDR3 DNA sequence: TGTGCCAGCAGCTCTCACCAGGGGGATGCTGTGGATACGCAGTATTTT.

This chain uses TRBV4-1 with TRBJ2-7; 8 bases align to TRBD1. The trim removed 0 bases at V and 3 bases at J, leaving 7 bases unmatched. From germline, CDR1 is MGHRA and CDR2 YSYEKL. The CDR3 extends over 16 amino acids. DNA of the CDR3: TGCGCCAGCAGCCAAGAGCCGGGACAGGAATTCTACGAGCAGTACTTC. Encoded protein: CASSQEPGQEFYEQYF.

This clonotype was recorded a few times. V usage is TRBV5-6 and J usage is TRBJ2-1; no definite D call. Germline V gene data show CDR1 as SGHDT and CDR2 as YYEEEE. The CDR3 runs 16 residues. V lost 4 bases and J lost 0, with 14 bases in between. The CDR3 nucleotides read TGTGCCAGCAGCCATGTCGATGTCAGCTCCTACAATGAGCAGTTCTTC. It translates to CASSHVDVSSYNEQFF.

This clonotype was detected only once. The chain links TRBV20-1 to TRBJ2-7; D is unresolved. The CDR3 has 12 amino acids. V dropped 6 bases and J dropped 0 bases, with 9 bases sitting between them. Germline V gene lookup returns CDR1 DFQATT and CDR2 SNEGSKA (reference sequence). The CDR3 nucleotides are TGCAGTGCAAGGGTCAACTCCTACGAGCAGTACTTC. Translating it yields CSARVNSYEQYF.

This clonotype was found a few times. The J gene is TRBJ2-5, the V gene TRBV20-1, with 15 positions matching TRBD2. The CDR3 has 18 residues. The V segment lost 2 bases and the J segment 5 bases; nucleotides outside the gene matches: 12. Germline V CDR1 and CDR2: DFQATT, SNEGSKA (reference sequence). The CDR3 nucleotides read TGCAGTGCTAGATCGACCGGACTAGCGGGGGGGCTGGTCGAGACCCAGTACTTC. Its protein product is CSARSTGLAGGLVETQYF.

This clonotype was counted between two and nine times. The rearrangement joins TRBV12-3 or TRBV12-4 to TRBJ2-1; 8 bases agree with TRBD2. The V gene end was trimmed by 4 bases and the J gene end by 4 bases; junction bases not matched to a gene: 12. This CDR3 comprises 17 residues. The CDR3 region has the DNA TGTGCCAGCAGTTCAGACTTACTAGCGGAGACTTACAATGAGCAGTTCTTC. Translated: CASSSDLLAETYNEQFF.

This clonotype was picked up a small number of times. The chain joins TRBV20-1 to TRBJ2-7; D assignment may be TRBD1 or TRBD2 (5 bases each). Looked up from germline, CDR1 is DFQATT and CDR2 is SNEGSKA (reference sequence). The CDR3 runs 13 residues. Deletions cut 6 bases from V and 0 bases from J, with 12 bases between. Written as DNA, the CDR3 is TGCAGTGCCCCGCTTGGGGGCTCCTACGAGCAGTACTTC. It translates to CSAPLGGSYEQYF.

This chain connects TRBV11-3 to TRBJ2-1; 14 nucleotides align to TRBD2. Unmatched junction bases numbered 4, after V lost 5 bases and J lost 4 bases. The CDR3 totals 16 residues. CDR1 is SGHNT, CDR2 YENEEA, per germline. The CDR3 region is CASSTTSGGEYNEQFF. The DNA of the CDR3 is TGTGCCAGCAGCACGACTAGCGGGGGGGAATACAATGAGCAGTTCTTC.

This clonotype was picked up a small number of times. J is TRBJ2-2 and V is TRBV4-1; TRBD1 might be the D (6 bases). CDR1 and CDR2 from the germline V gene are MGHRA and YSYEKL. The CDR3 extends over 16 amino acids. V lost 3 bases and J lost 4, with 15 bases in between. The CDR3 loop reads CASSQVSGDLTGELFF. The CDR3 coding sequence is TGCGCCAGCAGCCAGGTGTCAGGGGATCTCACCGGGGAGCTGTTTTTT.